The rows below give T cell receptor beta chains drawn from one sample of a study of neurological immune-mediated disorders. TCRdb reanalysed the 5' RACE reads using MiXCR and keeps one entry per CDR3 protein. The data contain about 46,000 distinct CDR3 sequences, about 2% of them singletons. Sequencing was performed on PBMCs. These receptor sequences come from a woman aged 40 to 50 with multiple sclerosis. The CDR3 runs from the conserved cysteine through the conserved F or W. A D gene is named only where the DNA matches it firmly. Clone sizes are given selectively: once, few, many, or a class where the clone is expanded.

V gene: TRBV20-1; clone size: many; J gene: TRBJ2-4; D gene: TRBD1; CDR3 DNA: TGCAGTGCTAGGGGACAGGGGGCGGGGAACATTCAGTACTTC; CDR3 protein: CSARGQGAGNIQYF
V gene: TRBV5-1; clone size: many; J gene: TRBJ1-1; D gene: .; CDR3 DNA: TGCGCCAGCAGCTTGGAGGGCTTACCGAACACTGAAGCTTTCTTT; CDR3 protein: CASSLEGLPNTEAFF
V gene: TRBV20-1; clone size: many; J gene: TRBJ1-2; D gene: TRBD1; CDR3 DNA: TGCAGTGCTGATCTGGGGACAGGGGCATTCTCTAACTATGGCTACACCTTC; CDR3 protein: CSADLGTGAFSNYGYTF
V gene: TRBV10-3; clone size: many; J gene: TRBJ1-3; D gene: TRBD1; CDR3 DNA: TGTGCCATCAGTGAGTCCGGGACAGGGGCTGGAAACACCATATATTTT; CDR3 protein: CAISESGTGAGNTIYF
V gene: TRBV5-1; clone size: many; J gene: TRBJ2-7; D gene: .; CDR3 DNA: TGCGCCAGCAGCCCCTCTAGGGGGTCGTACGAGCAGTACTTC; CDR3 protein: CASSPSRGSYEQYF
V gene: TRBV9; clone size: many; J gene: TRBJ2-1; D gene: TRBD1; CDR3 DNA: TGTGCCAGCAGCGTTCGGGACAGCTGGTACAATGAGCAGTTCTTC; CDR3 protein: CASSVRDSWYNEQFF
V gene: TRBV5-1; clone size: .; J gene: TRBJ2-5; D gene: TRBD2; CDR3 DNA: TGCGCCAGCAGCCTGACTAGCGGGGGGGTCCAAGAGACCCAGTACTTC; CDR3 protein: CASSLTSGGVQETQYF
V gene: TRBV5-1; clone size: many; J gene: TRBJ1-1; D gene: TRBD1; CDR3 DNA: TGCGCCAGCAGCTTGGGCGGACAGGGGAATATCGTCATGAACACTGAAGCTTTCTTT; CDR3 protein: CASSLGGQGNIVMNTEAFF
V gene: TRBV19; clone size: .; J gene: TRBJ1-1; D gene: .; CDR3 DNA: TGTGCCAGTACCACCATAGGGCTGGGACACATGGGGGACACTGAAGCTTTCTTT; CDR3 protein: CASTTIGLGHMGDTEAFF
V gene: TRBV7-9; clone size: .; J gene: TRBJ1-2; D gene: .; CDR3 DNA: TGTGCCAGCAGCTTAGCGACAGAAGCCTATGGCTACACCTTC; CDR3 protein: CASSLATEAYGYTF